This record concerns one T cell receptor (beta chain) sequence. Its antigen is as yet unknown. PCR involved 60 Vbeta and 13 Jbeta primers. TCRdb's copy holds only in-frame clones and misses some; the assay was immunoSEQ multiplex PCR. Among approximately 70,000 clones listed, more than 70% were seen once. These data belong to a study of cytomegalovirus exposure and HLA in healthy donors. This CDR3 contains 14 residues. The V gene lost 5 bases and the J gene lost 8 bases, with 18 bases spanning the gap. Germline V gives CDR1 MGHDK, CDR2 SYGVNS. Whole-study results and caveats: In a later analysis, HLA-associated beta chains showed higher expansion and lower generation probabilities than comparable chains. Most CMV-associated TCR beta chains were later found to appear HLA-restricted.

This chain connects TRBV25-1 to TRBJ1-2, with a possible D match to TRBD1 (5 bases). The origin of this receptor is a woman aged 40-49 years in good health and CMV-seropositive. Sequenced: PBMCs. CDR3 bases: TGTGCCAGCAGTCAAGCGGGAGGGGCTGGAGGCTACACCTTC. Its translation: CASSQAGGAGGYTF.